A single TCR beta chain is shown here with its context. When sampled, the donors appeared nominally healthy, though they likely had unrecorded immune exposures. Primers for the PCR totalled 60 Vbeta and 13 Jbeta. The protocol was immunoSEQ multiplex PCR, while the TCRdb copy is restricted to in-frame clones and leaves out a portion. Of about 180,000 clones listed, 65% to 85% are singletons. Germline CDR1 and CDR2: GTSNPN and SVGIG (reference sequence). Trimming pared 0 bases from V and 8 bases from J, leaving 13 bases between. CDR3 length: 14 residues. These data originate in a study of cytomegalovirus exposure and HLA in healthy donors.

The clonotype comes from a girl between 10 and 17 years old in good health and CMV-seropositive. The sequenced material came from PBMCs. The J gene is TRBJ1-4, the V gene TRBV30; D uncertain. Here the CDR3 DNA reads TGTGCCTGGAGTGTAGGCCCAATCGGGGAAAAACTGTTTTTT. It is translated as CAWSVGPIGEKLFF.